This entry is about one TCR beta chain. Sequence at one end of the junction differs from germline and may be a read error. This entry comes from a study of T cells in Graves' hyperthyroidism and ophthalmopathy. From germline, CDR1 is MGHDK and CDR2 SYGVNS. The CDR3 extends over 15 amino acids. RNA transcripts gave rise to amplified TCR beta CDR3 regions. With the HTBI primer set, the TCR CDR3 went through a first round of RT-PCR. TCRdb re-called the multiplex PCR reads through MiXCR, storing one row per CDR3 protein. This table holds hundreds of thousands of distinct CDR3 sequences, roughly 46% found once.

The receptor comes from a young woman with Graves' hyperthyroidism. What was sequenced was peripheral blood or thyroid tissue (not recorded which). This chain links TRBV25-1 with TRBJ2-5, with 7 bases aligning to TRBD1. Here the CDR3 reads CASSHLDRDSGTQYF. The CDR3 DNA reads as TGCGCCAGCAGCCACCTCGACAGGGATTCTGGGACCCAGTACTTC.